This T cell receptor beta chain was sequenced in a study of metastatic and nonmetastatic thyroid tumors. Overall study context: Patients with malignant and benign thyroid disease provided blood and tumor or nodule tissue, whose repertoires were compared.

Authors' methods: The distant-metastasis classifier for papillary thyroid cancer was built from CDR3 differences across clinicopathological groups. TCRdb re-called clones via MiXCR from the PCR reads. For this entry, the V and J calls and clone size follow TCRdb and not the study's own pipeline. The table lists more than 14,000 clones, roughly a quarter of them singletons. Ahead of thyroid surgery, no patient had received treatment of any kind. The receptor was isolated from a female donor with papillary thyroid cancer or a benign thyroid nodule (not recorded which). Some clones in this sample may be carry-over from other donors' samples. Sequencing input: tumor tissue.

CDR3: CASGSGPSNTEAFF. The CDR3 region has the DNA TGCGCCTCGGGATCAGGGCCTTCGAACACTGAAGCTTTCTTT. V is TRBV5-1 and J is TRBJ1-1; a weak D match, TRBD1 (5 bases). The CDR3 is made up of 14 amino acids. The germline CDR1 and CDR2 sequences are SGHRS and YFSETQ. V dropped 10 bases and J dropped 1 base, with 17 bases sitting between them.